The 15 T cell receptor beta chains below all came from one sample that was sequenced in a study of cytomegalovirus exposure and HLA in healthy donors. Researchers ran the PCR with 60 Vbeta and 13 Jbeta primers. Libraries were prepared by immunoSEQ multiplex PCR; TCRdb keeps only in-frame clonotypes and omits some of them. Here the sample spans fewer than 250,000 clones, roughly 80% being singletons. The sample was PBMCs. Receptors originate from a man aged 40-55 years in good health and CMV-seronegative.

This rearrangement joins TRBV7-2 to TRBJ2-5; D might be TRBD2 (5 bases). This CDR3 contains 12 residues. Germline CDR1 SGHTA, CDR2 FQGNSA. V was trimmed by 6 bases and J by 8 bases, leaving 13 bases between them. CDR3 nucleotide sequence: TGTGCCAGCAGTCCCCGAGGGATCACCCAGTACTTC. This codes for CASSPRGITQYF.

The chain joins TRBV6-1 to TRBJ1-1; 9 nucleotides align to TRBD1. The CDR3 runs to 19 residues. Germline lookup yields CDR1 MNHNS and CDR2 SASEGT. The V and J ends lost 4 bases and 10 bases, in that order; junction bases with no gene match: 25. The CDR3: CASSGTQTGGLAVWRGAFF. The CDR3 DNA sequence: TGTGCCAGCAGTGGAACACAGACAGGGGGTCTTGCCGTCTGGCGTGGAGCTTTCTTT.

The CDR3 sequence: CASSFGVTYEQYF. In DNA, the CDR3 is TGTGCCAGCAGCTTCGGGGTAACCTACGAGCAGTACTTC. The chain joins TRBV7-9 to TRBJ2-7, with a possible D match to TRBD2 (5 bases). The germline V gene has CDR1 SEHNR and CDR2 FQNEAQ (reference sequence). V gave up 3 bases and J gave up 2 bases, with 8 bases separating them. CDR3 length equals 13 residues. Combining the CDR3 with reference TRBV7-9 and TRBJ2-7 gives the whole variable domain DTGVSQNPRHKITKRGQNVTFRCDPISEHNRLYWYRQTLGQGPEFLTYFQNEAQLEKSRLLSDRFSAERPKGSFSTLEIQRTEQGDSAMYLCASSFGVTYEQYFGPGTRLTVT.

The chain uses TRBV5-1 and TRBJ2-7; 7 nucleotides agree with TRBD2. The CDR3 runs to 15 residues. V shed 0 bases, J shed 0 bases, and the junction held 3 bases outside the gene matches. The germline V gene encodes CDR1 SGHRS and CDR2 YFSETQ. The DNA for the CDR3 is TGCGCCAGCAGCTTGGAAGGGACTACCTCCTACGAGCAGTACTTC. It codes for CASSLEGTTSYEQYF. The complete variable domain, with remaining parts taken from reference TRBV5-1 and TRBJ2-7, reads KAGVTQTPRYLIKTRGQQVTLSCSPISGHRSVSWYQQTPGQGLQFLFEYFSETQRNKGNFPGRFSGRQFSNSRSEMNVSTLELGDSALYLCASSLEGTTSYEQYFGPGTRLTVT.

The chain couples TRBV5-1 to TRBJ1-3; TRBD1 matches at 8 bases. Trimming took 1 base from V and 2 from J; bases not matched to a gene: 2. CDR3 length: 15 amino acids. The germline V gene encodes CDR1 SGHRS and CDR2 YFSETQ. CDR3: CASSLTGQAGNTIYF. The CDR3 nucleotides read TGCGCCAGCAGCTTGACGGGACAGGCTGGAAACACCATATATTTT.

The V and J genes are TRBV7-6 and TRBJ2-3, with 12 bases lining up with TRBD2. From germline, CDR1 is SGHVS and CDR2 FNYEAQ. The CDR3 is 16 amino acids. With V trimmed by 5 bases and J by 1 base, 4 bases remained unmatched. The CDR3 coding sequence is TGTGCCAGCAGCGAGAGACTAGCGGGGGGCACAGATACGCAGTATTTT. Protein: CASSERLAGGTDTQYF. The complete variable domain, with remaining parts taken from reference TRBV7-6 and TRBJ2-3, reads GAGVSQSPRYKVTKRGQDVALRCDPISGHVSLYWYRQALGQGPEFLTYFNYEAQQDKSGLPNDRFSAERPEGSISTLTIQRTEQRDSAMYRCASSERLAGGTDTQYFGPGTRLTVL.

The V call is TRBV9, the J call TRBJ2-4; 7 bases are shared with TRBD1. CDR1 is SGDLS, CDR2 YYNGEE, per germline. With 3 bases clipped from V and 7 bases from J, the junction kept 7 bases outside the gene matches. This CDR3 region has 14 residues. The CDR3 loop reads CASSGSSGQNIQYF. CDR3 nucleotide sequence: TGTGCCAGCAGCGGATCTTCGGGACAGAACATTCAGTACTTC.

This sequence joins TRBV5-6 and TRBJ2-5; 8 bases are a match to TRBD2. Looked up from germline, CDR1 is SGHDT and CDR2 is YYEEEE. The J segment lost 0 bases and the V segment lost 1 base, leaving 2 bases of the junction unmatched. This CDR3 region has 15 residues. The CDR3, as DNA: TGTGCCAGCAGCTTGCGCGGGAGGAACCAAGAGACCCAGTACTTC. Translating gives CASSLRGRNQETQYF.

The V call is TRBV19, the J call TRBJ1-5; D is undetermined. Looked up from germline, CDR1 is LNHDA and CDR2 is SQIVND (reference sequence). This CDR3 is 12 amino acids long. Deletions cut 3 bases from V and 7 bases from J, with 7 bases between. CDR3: CASSMGGQPQHF. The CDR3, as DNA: TGTGCCAGTAGTATGGGAGGCCAGCCCCAGCATTTT.

The CDR3 here is CASSKRTGAHEQYF. In DNA, the CDR3 is TGTGCCAGTAGTAAAAGGACAGGGGCCCACGAGCAGTACTTC. The V call is TRBV19, the J call TRBJ2-7; 9 nucleotides align to TRBD1. CDR3 length: 14 amino acids. Germline V gives CDR1 LNHDA, CDR2 SQIVND (reference sequence). V shed 4 bases, J shed 5 bases, and the junction held 6 bases outside the gene matches. Complete variable domain (other parts from reference TRBV19 and TRBJ2-7): DGGITQSPKYLFRKEGQNVTLSCEQNLNHDAMYWYRQDPGQGLRLIYYSQIVNDFQKGDIAEGYSVSREKKESFPLTVTSAQKNPTAFYLCASSKRTGAHEQYFGPGTRLTVT.

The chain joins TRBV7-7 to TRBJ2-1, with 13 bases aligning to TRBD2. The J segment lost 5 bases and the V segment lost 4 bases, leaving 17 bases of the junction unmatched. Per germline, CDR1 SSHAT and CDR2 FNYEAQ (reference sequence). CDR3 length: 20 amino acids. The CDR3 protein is CASSSPWTGGGLAGDNEQFF. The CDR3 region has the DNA TGTGCCAGCAGCTCCCCTTGGACAGGGGGAGGACTAGCGGGGGACAATGAGCAGTTCTTC. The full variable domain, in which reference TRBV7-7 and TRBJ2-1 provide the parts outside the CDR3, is GAGVSQSPRYKVTKRGQDVTLRCDPISSHATLYWYQQALGQGPEFLTYFNYEAQPDKSGLPSDRFSAERPEGSISTLTIQRTEQRDSAMYRCASSSPWTGGGLAGDNEQFFGPGTRLTVL.

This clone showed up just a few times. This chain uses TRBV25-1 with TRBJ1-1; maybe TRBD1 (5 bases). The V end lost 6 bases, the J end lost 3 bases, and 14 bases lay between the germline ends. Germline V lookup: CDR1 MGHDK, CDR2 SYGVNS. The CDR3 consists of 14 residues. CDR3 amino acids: CASRAAGQYTEAFF. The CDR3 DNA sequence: TGTGCCAGCAGAGCGGCGGGGCAATACACTGAAGCTTTCTTT.

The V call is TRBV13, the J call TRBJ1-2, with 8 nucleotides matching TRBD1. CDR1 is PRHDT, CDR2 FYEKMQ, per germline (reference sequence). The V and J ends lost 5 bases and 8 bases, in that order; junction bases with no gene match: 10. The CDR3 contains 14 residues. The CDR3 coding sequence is TGTGCCAGCAGCGTCCAGGGGGCGCGACGAGGCTACACCTTC. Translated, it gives CASSVQGARRGYTF.

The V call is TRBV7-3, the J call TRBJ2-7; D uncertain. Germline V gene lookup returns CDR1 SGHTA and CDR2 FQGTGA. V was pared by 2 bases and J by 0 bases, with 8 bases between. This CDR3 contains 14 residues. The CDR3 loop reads CASSLGPVSYEQYF. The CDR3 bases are TGTGCCAGCAGCTTAGGGCCGGTCTCCTACGAGCAGTACTTC.

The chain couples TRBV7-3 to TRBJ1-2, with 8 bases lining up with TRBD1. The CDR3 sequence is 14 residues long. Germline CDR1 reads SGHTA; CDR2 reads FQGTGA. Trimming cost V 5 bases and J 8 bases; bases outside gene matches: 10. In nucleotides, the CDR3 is TGTGCCAGCAGCGCCGGGACAGGCGTCGAGGGCTACACCTTC. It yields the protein CASSAGTGVEGYTF. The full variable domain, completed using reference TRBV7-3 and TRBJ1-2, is GAGVSQTPSNKVTEKGKYVELRCDPISGHTALYWYRQSLGQGPEFLIYFQGTGAADDSGLPNDRFFAVRPEGSVSTLKIQRTERGDSAVYLCASSAGTGVEGYTFGSGTRLTVV.